This TCR beta chain was recorded in a study of beta chain features in type 1 diabetes. Study-wide context: The patients were much like the healthy donors in age, gender and cell yields. Study findings and constraints: Type 1 diabetes patients had moderately but significantly shorter TCRB CDR3s in all four CD4+ subsets.

The single heparinised draw taken from each donor contained roughly 100 mL of blood on average. The authors sorted CD4+ naive, central memory, regulatory and stem cell-like memory cells via CD45RO/CCR7/CD25/CD127/CD95/CD27. The V and J ends lost 6 bases and 3 bases, in that order; junction bases with no gene match: 12. CDR3 size: 17 residues. To note about this clone: Its matching antigen is unknown.

Investigators reverse transcribed all isolated RNA, so they sequenced expressed TCRB transcripts. Using immunoSEQ multiplex PCR, the repertoire was profiled, and TCRdb retains in-frame clones only, with some absent. The sample lists 350,000 to 450,000 clones, approximately 15% occurring once. The TCR comes from a man younger than 40 in good health. The chain is built from TRBV23-1 and TRBJ2-3; 10 nucleotides line up with TRBD1. TRBV23-1 is labeled an ORF, and its function is uncertain. Specimen: naive CD4+ T cells from blood. This CDR3 reads CASSRVRRDRGTDTQYF. The CDR3 region has the DNA TGCGCCAGCAGCCGAGTCCGCAGGGACAGGGGAACAGATACGCAGTATTTT.